A single sample gave rise to the 2 T cell receptor beta chains below, sequenced in a study of blood T cells in healthy people across ages. Next came a second PCR, run for about 7 to 12 cycles, which used a sample-barcoded 5' primer along with a J-beta primer mix. MiXCR, applied by TCRdb to the 5' RACE reads, yields one record per CDR3 protein. The profile shows about 970,000 distinct CDR3 sequences, about 51% of them singletons. Sequencing used blood. The receptors originated from a woman aged 55-70 years in good health.

The chain is built from TRBV6-5 and TRBJ1-2; D gene uncertain. Germline CDR1 MNHEY, CDR2 SVGAGI. The CDR3 is made up of 13 amino acids. The germline V and J ends were trimmed by 3 bases and 5 bases, with 10 bases remaining between them. DNA of the CDR3: TGTGCCAGCAGTTATTCGAGAGCTTATGGCTACACCTTC. Encoded protein: CASSYSRAYGYTF.

The table lists this clonotype with a few counts. V and J are TRBV12-3 or TRBV12-4 and TRBJ1-2, with D uncertain. The CDR3 covers 13 residues. Trimming stripped 5 bases from V and 2 bases from J, with 9 bases between. The CDR3 DNA is TGTGCCAGCAGTCAAACAAGCAACTATGGCTACACCTTC. Protein product: CASSQTSNYGYTF.